The rows below give T cell receptor beta chains drawn from one sample of a study of blood T cells in healthy people across ages. Each CDR3 protein is one row after TCRdb ran MiXCR on the 5' RACE reads. The table has about 1 million distinct CDR3 sequences, around 25% seen once; the top ten hold 0.75%. The same specimen was also included in a second study, on T cells of mothers and their children.

What was sequenced was blood. These receptor sequences come from a girl aged 2-10 years in good health. CDR3s include the opening cysteine and the closing phenylalanine or tryptophan. D genes are given only for firm matches. Expanded clones get a size class; other rows say once, few or many, or leave the size out.

d_call j_call v_call clone_size cdr3_aa cdr3_nt
NA TRBJ2-5 TRBV29-1 few CSVEIEGVETQYF TGCAGCGTTGAAATAGAAGGGGTCGAGACCCAGTACTTC
NA TRBJ2-7 TRBV3-1 few CASSHAGLGYEQYF TGTGCCAGCAGCCATGCGGGACTGGGCTACGAGCAGTACTTC
TRBD2 TRBJ2-7 TRBV7-3 NA CASSLKASGSADRPYEQYF TGTGCCAGCAGCTTAAAGGCTAGCGGGAGCGCTGACCGGCCCTACGAGCAGTACTTC
TRBD1 TRBJ2-7 TRBV6-5 NA CASSYTGTGDEQYF TGTGCCAGCAGCTATACCGGGACAGGGGACGAGCAGTACTTC
NA TRBJ2-1 TRBV7-3 few CASSLGINSYNEQFF TGTGCCAGCAGCTTAGGCATTAACTCGTACAATGAGCAGTTCTTC
TRBD2 TRBJ2-7 TRBV7-8 NA CASSLPRTSVMRSSYEQYF TGTGCCAGCAGCCTTCCCCGGACTAGCGTAATGAGGAGCTCCTACGAGCAGTACTTC
TRBD1 TRBJ1-2 TRBV7-9 few CASSFGTGGGGYTF TGTGCCAGCAGCTTCGGGACAGGGGGAGGTGGCTACACCTTC
TRBD2 TRBJ2-7 TRBV18 few CASRGGGMNEQYF TGCGCCAGTCGAGGCGGGGGTATGAACGAGCAGTACTTC
NA TRBJ1-5 TRBV12-3/TRBV12-4 NA CASSPMGQPQHF TGTGCCAGCAGTCCGATGGGTCAGCCCCAGCATTTT
NA TRBJ2-1 TRBV28 NA CASTPPVVYEQFF TGTGCCAGCACCCCTCCAGTTGTATATGAGCAGTTCTTC
TRBD1 TRBJ2-2 TRBV10-3 NA CAISGETGWNSGELFF TGTGCCATCAGTGGAGAGACAGGGTGGAATTCCGGGGAGCTGTTTTTT
NA TRBJ2-7 TRBV27 NA CATLGQNEQYF TGTGCCACCCTTGGACAGAACGAGCAGTACTTC
TRBD2 TRBJ2-5 TRBV28 NA CATQLAGDVRETQYF TGTGCCACCCAACTAGCGGGAGACGTTCGCGAGACCCAGTACTTC
TRBD1 TRBJ1-2 TRBV9 NA CASSGQTLTGEVGYTF TGTGCCAGCAGCGGACAGACCTTGACAGGGGAGGTTGGCTACACCTTC
NA TRBJ1-1 TRBV6-2/TRBV6-3 NA CASSLPEDEAFF TGTGCCAGCAGCCTCCCCGAGGATGAAGCTTTCTTT
NA TRBJ2-5 TRBV27 few CASSLTGQGRQETQYF TGTGCCAGCAGTTTAACCGGGCAGGGCCGCCAAGAGACCCAGTACTTC
NA TRBJ1-1 TRBV6-5 few CASSYSQGLFSRRAFF TGTGCCAGCAGTTACTCTCAGGGTCTATTCTCCCGGAGAGCTTTCTTT
NA TRBJ1-1 TRBV7-2 NA CASSFYPEAFF TGTGCCAGCAGCTTTTACCCTGAAGCTTTCTTT
NA TRBJ2-1 TRBV24-1 NA CAASDLSLAPNNEQFF TGTGCCGCCAGTGATTTAAGCCTAGCGCCCAACAATGAGCAGTTCTTC
NA TRBJ1-1 TRBV4-1 few CASSRGGAFSTEAFF TGCGCCAGCAGCCGTGGGGGGGCTTTTAGCACTGAAGCTTTCTTT
NA TRBJ2-1 TRBV4-1 NA CALSQGPRPQFF TGCGCCCTGAGCCAGGGGCCCAGACCGCAGTTCTTC
TRBD1 TRBJ2-7 TRBV2 few CASSYVGQGDYEQYF TGTGCCAGCAGCTACGTGGGACAGGGGGACTACGAGCAGTACTTC
TRBD1 TRBJ1-2 TRBV29-1 NA CSVPDREGYGYTF TGCAGCGTCCCCGACAGGGAAGGCTATGGCTACACCTTC
TRBD2 TRBJ2-1 TRBV11-2 NA CASSPTSGGRINEQFF TGTGCCAGCAGCCCGACTAGCGGGGGGAGGATTAATGAGCAGTTCTTC
NA TRBJ1-4 TRBV4-1 NA CASSQVQEEIGKLFF TGCGCCAGCAGCCAAGTACAAGAAGAAATCGGAAAACTGTTTTTT
NA TRBJ2-1 TRBV6-2/TRBV6-3 few CASTQRPSRGGRNEQFF TGTGCCAGCACACAGAGACCGTCTCGAGGGGGTAGAAATGAGCAGTTCTTC
NA TRBJ1-4 TRBV29-1 NA CSVEGRDGATNEKLFF TGCAGCGTTGAGGGGAGGGACGGAGCAACTAATGAAAAACTGTTTTTT
NA TRBJ1-1 TRBV4-3 NA CASSQDEHVNTEAFF TGCGCCAGCAGCCAAGACGAACATGTGAACACTGAAGCTTTCTTT
TRBD1 TRBJ1-5 TRBV7-9 few CASSSGTGINQPQHF TGTGCCAGCAGCTCCGGGACAGGGATAAATCAGCCCCAGCATTTT
NA TRBJ2-4 TRBV29-1 few CSVPPWDNLNIQYF TGCAGCGTTCCACCCTGGGACAACCTAAACATTCAGTACTTC
NA TRBJ2-5 TRBV29-1 few CSVEWEEGEETQYF TGCAGCGTTGAATGGGAGGAGGGGGAAGAGACCCAGTACTTC
NA TRBJ2-3 TRBV7-8 many CASSPLLQDTDTQYF TGTGCCAGCAGCCCGCTCCTTCAAGACACAGATACGCAGTATTTT
NA TRBJ2-1 TRBV7-2 NA CASRFPNNEQFF TGTGCCAGCCGATTTCCGAACAATGAGCAGTTCTTC
NA TRBJ2-5 TRBV2 NA CASSDWTEETQYF TGTGCCAGCAGTGACTGGACAGAAGAGACCCAGTACTTC
TRBD2 TRBJ2-5 TRBV24-1 few CATSDTRRAGGRSETQYF TGTGCCACCAGTGACACCAGGCGAGCGGGGGGGCGTTCGGAGACCCAGTACTTC
TRBD2 TRBJ2-1 TRBV4-3 few CASSQDAGLAGGHGQFF TGCGCCAGCAGCCAAGACGCCGGACTAGCGGGGGGCCATGGGCAGTTCTTC
TRBD2 TRBJ2-1 TRBV7-2 NA CASSLPWSGGGNEQFF TGTGCCAGCAGCTTACCCTGGAGCGGGGGAGGCAATGAGCAGTTCTTC
NA TRBJ2-1 TRBV20-1 NA CSARGYEQFF TGCAGTGCTAGGGGGTATGAGCAGTTCTTC
TRBD1 TRBJ2-6 TRBV2 NA CASRGGQADPGANVLTF TGTGCCAGCAGGGGGGGACAGGCCGACCCTGGGGCCAACGTCCTGACTTTC
NA TRBJ2-2 TRBV7-2 NA CASSQARRGGELFF TGTGCCAGCAGCCAAGCCCGGAGAGGCGGGGAGCTGTTTTTT
TRBD2 TRBJ2-7 TRBV12-3/TRBV12-4 few CASSPSGTYDEQYF TGTGCCAGCAGTCCCAGCGGGACGTACGACGAGCAGTACTTC
NA TRBJ1-4 TRBV20-1 few CSARAGAREKLFF TGCAGTGCTAGAGCGGGGGCGAGGGAAAAACTGTTTTTT